This passage covers 6 T cell receptor beta chains from one sample sequenced in a study of CD8 T cells in Susac syndrome (dated by TCRdb to between 2018 and 2021). Libraries were constructed by the immunoSEQ multiplex PCR assay. RNA was extracted using the RNeasy kit, and about 0.45 to 1 ug of the RNA was reverse transcribed with random hexamers. Starting from the raw public reads, TCRdb applied fastp trimming at Q25, assembled clones with MiXCR and retained in-frame beta chains. Rows with one shared CDR3 protein collapse into an entry with the most common genes and DNA. The sample records some 150,000 distinct CDR3 sequences, approximately 94% of which are singletons. The ten largest clones represent around 0.08% of the sample. Sequenced material: CD4+ T cells from PBMCs. These receptors all stem from a human donor in good health.

V usage is TRBV6-5 and J usage is TRBJ1-1, with no clear D. Germline lookup yields CDR1 MNHEY and CDR2 SVGAGI. The CDR3 runs to 15 residues. V gave up 4 bases and J gave up 1 base, with 13 bases separating them. Written as DNA, the CDR3 is TGTGCCAGCAGTTCGCCCTCCGGCGGGAACACTGAAGCTTTCTTT. Protein sequence: CASSSPSGGNTEAFF.

The chain combines TRBV15 with TRBJ1-5; the D gene is possibly TRBD1 (6 bases). Deletions cut 4 bases from V and 3 bases from J, with 25 bases between. Looked up from germline, CDR1 is LNHNV and CDR2 is YYDKDF (reference sequence). The CDR3 spans 19 residues. The CDR3: CATSTDRRGTALLNQPQHF. In DNA, the CDR3 is TGTGCCACCAGCACCGACAGGCGGGGGACCGCTCTCCTCAATCAGCCCCAGCATTTT. The variable domain in full, completed from reference TRBV15 and TRBJ1-5, reads DAMVIQNPRYQVTQFGKPVTLSCSQTLNHNVMYWYQQKSSQAPKLLFHYYDKDFNNEADTPDNFQSRRPNTSFCFLDIRSPGLGDTAMYLCATSTDRRGTALLNQPQHFGDGTRLSIL.

The chain has TRBV19 and TRBJ2-1, with D unclear. Germline V gene lookup returns CDR1 LNHDA and CDR2 SQIVND (reference sequence). The ends were cut back, 1 base at V and 9 bases at J, with 4 bases in the middle. CDR3 length: 11 amino acids. DNA for the CDR3: TGTGCCAGTAGTATAGTGGGTGAGCAGTTCTTC. Residues: CASSIVGEQFF.

V gene TRBV27 combines with J gene TRBJ1-2; D remains ambiguous. The germline gives CDR1 MNHEY, CDR2 SMNVEV (reference sequence). The CDR3 is made up of 15 amino acids. Trimming pared 6 bases from V and 4 bases from J, leaving 18 bases between. The CDR3 nucleotides read TGTGCCAGCAGGGGTTGGCAATTCGAGGTCTATGGCTACACCTTC. The encoded protein is CASRGWQFEVYGYTF.

The chain carries TRBV30 and TRBJ2-4; TRBD2 agrees at 7 bases. Trimming at V came to 2 bases and at J to 4 bases, leaving 2 bases not matched to a gene. This CDR3 spans 13 amino acids. The germline CDR1 and CDR2 sequences are GTSNPN and SVGIG (reference sequence). DNA for the CDR3: TGTGCCTGGAGTCTTAGCGGGAAAAACATTCAGTACTTC. It codes for CAWSLSGKNIQYF.

The chain combines TRBV10-1 with TRBJ2-7; a weak D match, TRBD2 (6 bases). The V end was cut by 3 bases, the J end by 6 bases, with 12 bases between. CDR1 WNHNN and CDR2 SYGVQD come from the germline V gene (reference sequence). The CDR3 sequence is 13 residues long. The CDR3 nucleotides read TGCGCCAGCAGTGATGTGGGAGCGGGCGAGCAGTACTTC. Its translation: CASSDVGAGEQYF.